This TCR beta chain was documented in a study of cytomegalovirus exposure and HLA in healthy donors. CDR3 length: 14 amino acids. Trimming removed 5 bases from V and 6 bases from J; junction bases left unmatched: 6. CDR1 and CDR2 (germline): SEHNR, FQNEAQ (reference sequence). This clone was seen only a few times. What it binds is not known. Unrecorded immune exposures were likely, despite nominal health at sampling. Use of 60 Vbeta and 13 Jbeta primers characterized the PCR. Sequenced by immunoSEQ multiplex PCR; TCRdb stores in-frame clones only, minus some. The sample holds under 130,000 clones, over 70% seen once. Overall study findings and caveats: Several of the most significant clusters appeared linked to common viral pathogens, based on a later analysis.

The chain links TRBV7-9 to TRBJ1-5; 8 bases agree with TRBD1. The sequenced material came from PBMCs. This receptor was taken from a male donor in good health and CMV-seronegative. CDR3 nucleotides: TGTGCCAGCAGCGACAGGACAGGGACTCAGCCCCAGCATTTT. Translating gives CASSDRTGTQPQHF.